Listed below are T cell receptor beta chains from one sample, sequenced in a study of cytomegalovirus exposure and HLA in healthy donors. Clones were read by immunoSEQ multiplex PCR, and TCRdb kept only the in-frame ones, dropping some. The data contain about 160,000 clones, around 84% of them seen just once; the ten biggest clones take up around 9.1%. Source material: PBMCs. Every receptor here comes from a male donor in good health and CMV-seropositive. Each CDR3 is given with its conserved first and last residue. A D gene is named only where the DNA matches it firmly. A row's size may be missing; if present it is once, few, many or a size class.

d_gene	v_gene	abundance	j_gene	CDR3aa	CDR3nt
TRBD1	TRBV28	NA	TRBJ2-7	CASRSGQGRYEQYF	TGTGCCAGCAGGTCGGGACAGGGAAGGTACGAGCAGTACTTC
NA	TRBV18	NA	TRBJ2-7	CASSPAGAGQNEQYF	TGTGCCAGCTCACCGGCCGGGGCGGGGCAGAACGAGCAGTACTTC
TRBD1	TRBV28	NA	TRBJ1-2	CASSLPGGANYGYTF	TGTGCCAGCAGTTTACCAGGGGGTGCGAACTATGGCTACACCTTC
TRBD1	TRBV30	NA	TRBJ2-2	CARGGQGMNTGELFF	TGTGCCCGAGGGGGCCAGGGGATGAACACCGGGGAGCTGTTTTTT
TRBD2	TRBV7-9	few	TRBJ2-1	CASSLIQSSGNRHEQFF	TGTGCCAGCAGCTTAATCCAGTCTAGCGGGAACCGGCATGAGCAGTTCTTC
TRBD2	TRBV6-6	NA	TRBJ2-3	CASRPRSGADTQYF	TGTGCCAGCAGACCTCGGAGCGGGGCAGATACGCAGTATTTT
TRBD2	TRBV15	NA	TRBJ2-3	CATSREASGGYTDTQYF	TGTGCCACCAGCAGAGAGGCTAGCGGAGGGTACACAGATACGCAGTATTTT
TRBD2	TRBV10-3	once	TRBJ2-3	CATTSGLAGTDTQYF	TGTGCCACAACTTCGGGACTAGCGGGGACAGATACGCAGTATTTT
NA	TRBV5-6	NA	TRBJ2-1	CASSLDTGRGEQFF	TGTGCCAGCAGCTTGGATACGGGTAGGGGTGAGCAGTTCTTC
NA	TRBV10-3	NA	TRBJ2-2	CAISDGTLRIDTGELFF	TGTGCCATCAGCGACGGGACACTTAGAATCGACACCGGGGAGCTGTTTTTT
NA	TRBV28	few	TRBJ2-7	CASSRGGSSYEQYF	TGTGCCAGCAGTAGAGGGGGTAGCTCCTACGAGCAGTACTTC
NA	TRBV7-2	NA	TRBJ1-5	CASSRGYNQPQHF	TGTGCCAGCAGCCGAGGTTACAATCAGCCCCAGCATTTT
TRBD1	TRBV6-5	NA	TRBJ1-2	CASSWTGASYGYTF	TGTGCCAGCAGTTGGACAGGGGCGAGCTATGGCTACACCTTC
NA	TRBV6-6	NA	TRBJ2-3	CASSLRDTQYF	TGTGCCAGCAGCCTACGGGATACGCAGTATTTT
NA	TRBV9	NA	TRBJ2-3	CASSVGSVSTDTQYF	TGTGCCAGCAGCGTAGGAAGCGTGAGCACAGATACGCAGTATTTT
TRBD1	TRBV15	NA	TRBJ2-2	CATSRGTGANTGELFF	TGTGCCACCAGCAGGGGGACAGGGGCAAACACCGGGGAGCTGTTTTTT
NA	TRBV30	NA	TRBJ2-3	CAWTGGSSVYTDTQYF	TGTGCCTGGACCGGAGGGAGTAGCGTGTACACAGATACGCAGTATTTT